This passage covers 5 T cell receptor beta chains from one sample sequenced in a study of T cell responses to AZD1222 COVID-19 vaccine. TCRdb's table, derived via immunoSEQ multiplex PCR, lists solely in-frame clones and lacks some. The profile covers over 140,000 clones, with 80% to 95% appearing a single time and 3% to 4% taken by the ten largest. The sample here was peripheral blood, taken 28 days after the second AZD1222 dose. The origin of the receptors is an adult who received the AZD1222 COVID-19 vaccine.

The V and J genes are TRBV28 and TRBJ1-3; 10 bases line up with TRBD1. The CDR3 is 19 amino acids. The trim removed 5 bases at V and 0 bases at J, leaving 13 bases unmatched. Germline V lookup: CDR1 MDHEN, CDR2 SYDVKM. The CDR3 DNA sequence: TGTGCCAGCAGTGAGACAGGGGGCGGTTTGGATCGCTCTGGAAACACCATATATTTT. This sequence encodes CASSETGGGLDRSGNTIYF.

This clone was recorded once. The CDR3 is CASSVDPEGNEQFF. The CDR3 nucleotides read TGTGCCAGCAGCGTAGATCCTGAGGGCAATGAGCAGTTCTTC. The chain couples TRBV9 to TRBJ2-1; TRBD2 might be the D (5 bases). V was trimmed by 0 bases and J by 6 bases, leaving 10 bases between them. The CDR3 is 14 amino acids. Germline V gives CDR1 SGDLS, CDR2 YYNGEE.

This chain uses TRBV11-3 with TRBJ2-1, with 10 bases that match TRBD2. This CDR3 is built from 15 residues. Per the germline V gene, CDR1 is SGHNT and CDR2 is YENEEA. Trimming took 1 base from V and 8 from J; bases not matched to a gene: 5. Here the CDR3 reads CASSLGASGSDEQFF. The CDR3 DNA is TGTGCCAGCAGCTTAGGCGCTAGCGGGAGCGATGAGCAGTTCTTC.

The chain carries TRBV5-1 and TRBJ1-1; 7 positions match TRBD1. CDR1 and CDR2 from the germline V gene are SGHRS and YFSETQ. CDR3 size: 14 residues. Germline trimming cut 7 bases from V and 4 bases from J; bases unmatched to any gene: 10. The CDR3 DNA is TGCGCCAGCGGTATCGACAGGGTGGGCACTGAAGCTTTCTTT. Its translation: CASGIDRVGTEAFF.

V is TRBV20-1 and J is TRBJ2-7; 12 bases line up with TRBD2. The CDR3 runs to 17 residues. Germline assignment: CDR1 DFQATT and CDR2 SNEGSKA (reference sequence). Unmatched junction bases numbered 15, after V lost 3 bases and J lost 6 bases. The CDR3 region is CSASPLAGGVRGLEQYF. The CDR3, as DNA: TGCAGTGCTAGTCCACTAGCGGGAGGCGTCCGGGGGCTCGAGCAGTACTTC.